This section outlines one T cell receptor (beta chain) sequence together with its context. Antigen: not known. The sample comes from a study of circulating and synovial CD4+ cells in juvenile arthritis. Study-level findings and limits: Bulk blood CD4 repertoires were more diverse than these.

Using immunoSEQ multiplex PCR, the repertoire was profiled, and TCRdb retains in-frame clones only, with some absent. The repertoire holds tens of thousands of clones, approximately 94% seen once, with around 0.66% in the top ten. Donors were patients with active juvenile idiopathic arthritis. This TCR came from a human donor with juvenile idiopathic arthritis. The sample taken for sequencing was CD4+ T cells from blood.

The CDR3 DNA sequence: TGTGCCAGCAGCCCCGATGAGCGCTTCACAGATACGCAGTATTTT. Translated, it gives CASSPDERFTDTQYF. The rearrangement links TRBV9 to TRBJ2-3, with D unclear. The CDR3 extends over 15 amino acids. The V gene's germline CDR1 is SGDLS and CDR2 YYNGEE. The V gene lost 4 bases and the J gene lost 2 bases, with 14 bases spanning the gap.